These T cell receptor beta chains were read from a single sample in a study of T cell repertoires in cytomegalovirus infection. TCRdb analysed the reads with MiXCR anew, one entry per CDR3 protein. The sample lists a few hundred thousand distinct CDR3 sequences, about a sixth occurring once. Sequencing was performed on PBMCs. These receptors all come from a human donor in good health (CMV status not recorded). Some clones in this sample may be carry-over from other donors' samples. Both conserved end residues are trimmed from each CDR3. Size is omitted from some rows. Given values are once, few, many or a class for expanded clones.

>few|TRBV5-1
ASSLDRYNEQF
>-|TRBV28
ASSLWQGPNYGYT
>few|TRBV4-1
ASSQFPPPANYGYT
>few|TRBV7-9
ASSLETGTDTQY
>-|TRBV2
ASSYDVDGDASSYEQY
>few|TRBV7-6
ASSIFYEQY
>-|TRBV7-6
ASSRTAPETQY
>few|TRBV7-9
ASSFPSGNTDTQY
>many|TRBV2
ASSGSGGSEAF
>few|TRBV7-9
ASSRLTGVGEQETQY
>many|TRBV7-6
ASSLTDGDTEAF
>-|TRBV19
ASSIAGPRGRGTEAF
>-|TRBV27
ASSAQANYGYT
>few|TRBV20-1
SARRWTGGHQPQH
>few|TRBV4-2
ASSPVLGRHEQY
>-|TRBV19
AGQGTGELF
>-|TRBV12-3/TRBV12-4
ASSQRPNWLN
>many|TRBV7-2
ASSLRTGIYTGELF
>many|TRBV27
ASRGSLANYGYT
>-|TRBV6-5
ASSYSGYSGANVLT
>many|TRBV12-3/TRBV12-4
ASRLDSQGGQPQH
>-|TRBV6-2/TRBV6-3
ASSYFSDTQY
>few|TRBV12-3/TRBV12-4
ASSPQFTGELF
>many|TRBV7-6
ASSNAWRDRGGGDSPLH
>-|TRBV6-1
ASSEARAIEQPQH
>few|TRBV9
ASSVAGNTQY
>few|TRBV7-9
ASSPGGSMNSPLH
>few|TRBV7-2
ASRTSDGSSYNSPLH
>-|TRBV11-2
ASSPAWGSDTQY
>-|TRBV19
ASSRTAGELF
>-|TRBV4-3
ASSQGTLRTGELF
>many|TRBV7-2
ASSLAEQETQY
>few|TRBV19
ASIGLADAGELF
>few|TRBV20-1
SAETGYQDTQY
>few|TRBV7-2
ASSPGRGKGNQPQH
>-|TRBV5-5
ASTEGDRVYDEQF
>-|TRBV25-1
ASREQGNTEAF
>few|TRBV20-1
SAPLWTGGAVAEAF
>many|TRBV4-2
ASSQDLSGTGELF
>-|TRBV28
ASIFRTGWGNSPLH
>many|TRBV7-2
ASSSVSSYNSPLH
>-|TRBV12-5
ASGFRDRNTGELF
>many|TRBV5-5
ASSLEGLRAYNSPLH
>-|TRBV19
ASSLLIRSHGYT
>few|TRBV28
ASSPGGISNQPQH
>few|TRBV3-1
ASSLGFWNTEAF
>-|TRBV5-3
ASNITGGKHTEAF
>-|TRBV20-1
SANRQGNQETQY
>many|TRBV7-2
ASSPTGLEPGWGYT
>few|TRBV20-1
SVETSGVSYEQY
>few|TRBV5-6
ASSPNSGYGYT
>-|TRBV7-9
ASSSRATGEQY
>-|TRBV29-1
SVEDLHSAEGTQY